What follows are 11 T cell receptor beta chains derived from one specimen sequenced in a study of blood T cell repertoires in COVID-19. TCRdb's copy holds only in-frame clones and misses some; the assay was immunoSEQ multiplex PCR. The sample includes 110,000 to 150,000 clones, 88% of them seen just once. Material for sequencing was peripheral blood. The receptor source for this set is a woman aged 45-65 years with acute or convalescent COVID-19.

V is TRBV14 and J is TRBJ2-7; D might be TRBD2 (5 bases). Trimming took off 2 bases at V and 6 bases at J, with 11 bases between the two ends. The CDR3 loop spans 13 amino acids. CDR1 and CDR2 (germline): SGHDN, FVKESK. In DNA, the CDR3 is TGTGCCAGCAGCCAATTCCTAGCAGGCGAGCAGTACTTC. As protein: CASSQFLAGEQYF.

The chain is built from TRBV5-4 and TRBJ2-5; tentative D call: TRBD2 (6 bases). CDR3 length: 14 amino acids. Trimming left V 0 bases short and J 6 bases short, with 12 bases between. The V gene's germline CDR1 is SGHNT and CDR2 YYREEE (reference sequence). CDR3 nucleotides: TGTGCCAGCAGCTTGGGGGGGGATGCCCAGACCCAGTACTTC. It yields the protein CASSLGGDAQTQYF.

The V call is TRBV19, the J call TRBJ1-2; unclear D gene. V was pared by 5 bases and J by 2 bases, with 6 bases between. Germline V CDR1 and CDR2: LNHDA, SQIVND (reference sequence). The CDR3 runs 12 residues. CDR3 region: CASSPLNYGYTF. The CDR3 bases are TGTGCCAGTAGTCCGCTAAACTATGGCTACACCTTC.

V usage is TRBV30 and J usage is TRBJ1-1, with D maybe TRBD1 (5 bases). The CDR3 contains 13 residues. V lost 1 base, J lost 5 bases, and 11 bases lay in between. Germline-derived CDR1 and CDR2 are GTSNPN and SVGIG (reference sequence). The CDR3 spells CAWSGSGGTEAFF. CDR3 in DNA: TGTGCCTGGAGTGGATCGGGGGGAACTGAAGCTTTCTTT. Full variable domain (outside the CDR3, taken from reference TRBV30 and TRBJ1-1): SQTIHQWPATLVQPVGSPLSLECTVEGTSNPNLYWYRQAAGRGLQLLFYSVGIGQISSEVPQNLSASRPQDRQFILSSKKLLLSDSGFYLCAWSGSGGTEAFFGQGTRLTVV.

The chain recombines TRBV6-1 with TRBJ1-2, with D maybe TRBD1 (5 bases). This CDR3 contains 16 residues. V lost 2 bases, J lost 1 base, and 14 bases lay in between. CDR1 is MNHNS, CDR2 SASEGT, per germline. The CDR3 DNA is TGTGCCAGCAGTGAAAGGGGCAGGTTCGTTAACTATGGCTACACCTTC. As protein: CASSERGRFVNYGYTF.

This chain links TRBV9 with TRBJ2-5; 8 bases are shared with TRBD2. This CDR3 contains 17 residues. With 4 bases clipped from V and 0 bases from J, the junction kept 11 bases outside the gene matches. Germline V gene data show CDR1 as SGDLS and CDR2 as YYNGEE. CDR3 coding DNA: TGTGCCAGCAGCCCCCAAGAGTGGACTAGCCACCAAGAGACCCAGTACTTC. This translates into CASSPQEWTSHQETQYF.

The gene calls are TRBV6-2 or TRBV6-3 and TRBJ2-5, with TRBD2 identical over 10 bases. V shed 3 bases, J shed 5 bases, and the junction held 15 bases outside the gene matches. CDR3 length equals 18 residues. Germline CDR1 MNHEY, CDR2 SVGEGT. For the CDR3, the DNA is TGTGCCAGCAGTTATCACCCCTTTAGAGCGGGGGGGCGGGAGACCCAGTACTTC. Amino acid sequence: CASSYHPFRAGGRETQYF.

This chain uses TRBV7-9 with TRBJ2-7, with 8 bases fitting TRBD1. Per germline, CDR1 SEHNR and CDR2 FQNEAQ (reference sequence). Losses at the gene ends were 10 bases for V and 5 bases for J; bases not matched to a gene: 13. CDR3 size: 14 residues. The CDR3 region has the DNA TGTGCCACGGCCCGTGGACAGGGCGGCGACGAGCAGTACTTC. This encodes CATARGQGGDEQYF.

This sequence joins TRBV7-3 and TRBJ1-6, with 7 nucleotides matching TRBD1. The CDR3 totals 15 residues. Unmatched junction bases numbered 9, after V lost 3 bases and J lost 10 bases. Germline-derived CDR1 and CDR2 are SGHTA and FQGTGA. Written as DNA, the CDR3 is TGTGCCAGCAGCTTCTCCGGGACAGAGAAGTCACCCCTCCACTTT. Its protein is CASSFSGTEKSPLHF.

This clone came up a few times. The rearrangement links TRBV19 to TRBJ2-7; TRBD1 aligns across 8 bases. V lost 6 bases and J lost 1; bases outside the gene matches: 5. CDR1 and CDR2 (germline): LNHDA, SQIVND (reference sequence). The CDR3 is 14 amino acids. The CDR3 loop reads CASRLTGASYEQYF. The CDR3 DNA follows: TGTGCCAGTAGATTGACAGGGGCATCCTACGAGCAGTACTTC.

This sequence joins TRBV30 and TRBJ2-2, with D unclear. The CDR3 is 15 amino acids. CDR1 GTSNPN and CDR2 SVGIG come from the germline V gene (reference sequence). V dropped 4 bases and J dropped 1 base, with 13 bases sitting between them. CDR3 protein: CAWNFWSWNTGELFF. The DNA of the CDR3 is TGTGCCTGGAACTTCTGGTCGTGGAACACCGGGGAGCTGTTTTTT.